The clone carrying this TCR beta chain was counted between two and nine times. Its antigen is unidentified. This record belongs to a study of identical twins. Study-wide results and caveats: Within monozygotic twins, out-of-frame TCR alpha sharing was underestimated by the models. One should note that invariant MAIT and iNKT cells could partly confound zero-insertion analyses.

Unique molecular identifiers were present on cDNA, and template switching added a universal primer site. MiXCR, applied by TCRdb to the 5' RACE reads, yields one record per CDR3 protein. This sample has a few hundred thousand distinct CDR3 sequences, with approximately 17% found just once. Among all donors, each was a healthy Caucasian. The germline gives CDR1 DFQATT, CDR2 SNEGSKA (reference sequence). The CDR3 is 13 amino acids. V lost 7 bases and J lost 0, with 7 bases in between. The sample consisted of naive T cells sorted from blood. The sequence was collected from a man between 50 and 59 years old in good health. The rearrangement uses TRBV20-1 and TRBJ1-6, with D hard to call. The CDR3 DNA reads TGCAGTGGATTCGACTCCTATAATTCACCCCTCCACTTT. Translating gives CSGFDSYNSPLHF.